The 3 T cell receptor beta chains in this list originate from one sample, sequenced in a study of blood T cell repertoires in COVID-19. Clones were read by immunoSEQ multiplex PCR, and TCRdb kept only the in-frame ones, dropping some. Of under 200,000 clones in the sample, about 84% were seen once. The specimen was PBMCs or T cells enriched from blood (not recorded which). These receptors came from a woman between 40 and 55 years old with acute COVID-19.

This chain connects TRBV2 to TRBJ1-2; TRBD1 might be the D (5 bases). The V end was cut by 1 base, the J end by 3 bases, with 9 bases between. The CDR3 spans 14 residues. Per the germline V gene, CDR1 is SNHLY and CDR2 is FYNNEI. The DNA for the CDR3 is TGTGCCAGCAGTGAAGAGACAGATCACTATGGCTACACCTTC. It specifies CASSEETDHYGYTF.

V usage is TRBV6-2 or TRBV6-3 and J usage is TRBJ2-1; TRBD2 matches at 9 bases. CDR3 length: 18 residues. CDR1 MNHEY and CDR2 SVGEGT come from the germline V gene. V lost 0 bases and J lost 5; bases outside the gene matches: 11. Here the CDR3 DNA reads TGTGCCAGCAGTTACTCGGGGCGTAGCGGGAGTAGGAACAATGAGCAGTTCTTC. Translation: CASSYSGRSGSRNNEQFF.

The chain employs TRBV6-5 and TRBJ2-5; perhaps TRBD2 as D (5 bases). The J call may be wrong; the DNA end is better matched by TRBJ2-7. The length of the CDR3 is 12 residues. Germline V gene sequence: CDR1 MNHEY, CDR2 SVGAGI. The CDR3 coding sequence is TGTGCCAGCGGGAGTAGCTCCTACGAGCAGTACTTC. Translated: CASGSSSYEQYF.